These T cell receptor beta chains were read from a single sample in a study of T cell repertoires in cytomegalovirus infection. TCRdb processed the reads anew with MiXCR; each CDR3 protein has one entry. The repertoire holds about 320,000 distinct CDR3 sequences, with around 9.5% as singletons. The material sequenced was PBMCs. These receptors all stem from a human donor in good health (CMV status not recorded). Some clones in this sample may be carry-over from other donors' samples. The CDR3 runs from the conserved cysteine through the conserved F or W. Each record gives: D gene, V gene, J gene, clone size, CDR3 DNA, CDR3 protein. D genes are given only for firm matches. The size of a clone is reported for some rows only, either as once, few or many, or as a class for expanded clones.

d_gene: .; v_gene: TRBV6-1; j_gene: TRBJ2-1; abundance: few; CDR3nt: TGTGCCAGCACCTCGTCAGTGGGAGGTACCCGGAGCTCCTACAATGAGCAGTTCTTC; CDR3aa: CASTSSVGGTRSSYNEQFF
d_gene: .; v_gene: TRBV27; j_gene: TRBJ2-7; abundance: few; CDR3nt: TGTGCCAGCAGTCCCACGTCCCCGAGGGACGAGCAGTACTTC; CDR3aa: CASSPTSPRDEQYF
d_gene: .; v_gene: TRBV9; j_gene: TRBJ1-6; abundance: many; CDR3nt: TGTGCCAGCAGCGCTCCCGGGACGGAAAATTCACCCCTCCACTTT; CDR3aa: CASSAPGTENSPLHF
d_gene: .; v_gene: TRBV6-2/TRBV6-3; j_gene: TRBJ2-5; abundance: few; CDR3nt: TGTGCCAGCAGTCCGGGACACTTGTACCAAGAGACCCAGTACTTC; CDR3aa: CASSPGHLYQETQYF
d_gene: .; v_gene: TRBV10-3; j_gene: TRBJ2-3; abundance: .; CDR3nt: TGTGCCATCAGTGGCGGGATGGATGGAGATACGCAGTATTTT; CDR3aa: CAISGGMDGDTQYF
d_gene: TRBD2; v_gene: TRBV7-6; j_gene: TRBJ2-2; abundance: few; CDR3nt: TGTGCCAGCAGCCTCGGACTAGCGGGACACACCGGGGAGCTGTTTTTT; CDR3aa: CASSLGLAGHTGELFF
d_gene: .; v_gene: TRBV7-9; j_gene: TRBJ2-5; abundance: .; CDR3nt: TGTGCCAGCAGCCCGGGCAGCAAAAAGACCCAGTACTTC; CDR3aa: CASSPGSKKTQYF
d_gene: TRBD2; v_gene: TRBV18; j_gene: TRBJ2-1; abundance: .; CDR3nt: TGTGCCAGCTCACCAATGGGACTAGCGGGAGTCTACAATGAGCAGTTCTTC; CDR3aa: CASSPMGLAGVYNEQFF
d_gene: TRBD1; v_gene: TRBV6-1; j_gene: TRBJ1-2; abundance: .; CDR3nt: TGTGCCAGCATCGGGACAGGGGACTATGGCTACACCTTC; CDR3aa: CASIGTGDYGYTF
d_gene: .; v_gene: TRBV10-3; j_gene: TRBJ2-2; abundance: many; CDR3nt: TGTGCCATCAGTGGAGGGACCGGGGAGCTGTTTTTT; CDR3aa: CAISGGTGELFF